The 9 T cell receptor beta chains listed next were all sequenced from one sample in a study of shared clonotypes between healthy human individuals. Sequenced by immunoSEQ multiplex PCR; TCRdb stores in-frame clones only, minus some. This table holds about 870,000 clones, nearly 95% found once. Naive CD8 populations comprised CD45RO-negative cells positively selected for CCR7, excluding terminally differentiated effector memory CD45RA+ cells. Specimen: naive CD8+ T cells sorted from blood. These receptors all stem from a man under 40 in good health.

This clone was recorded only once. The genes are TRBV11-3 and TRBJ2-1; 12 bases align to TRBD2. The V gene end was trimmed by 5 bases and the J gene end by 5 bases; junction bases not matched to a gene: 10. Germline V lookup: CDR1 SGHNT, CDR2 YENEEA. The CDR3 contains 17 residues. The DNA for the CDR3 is TGTGCCAGCAGCCGCGTACCGGGACTAGCGGGTGACAATGAGCAGTTCTTC. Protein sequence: CASSRVPGLAGDNEQFF.

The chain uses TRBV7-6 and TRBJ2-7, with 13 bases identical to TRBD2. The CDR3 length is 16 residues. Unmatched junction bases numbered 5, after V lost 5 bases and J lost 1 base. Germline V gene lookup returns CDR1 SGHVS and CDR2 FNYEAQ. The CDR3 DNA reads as TGTGCCAGCAGCCAACTAGCGGGAGGGCCTTCCTACGAGCAGTACTTC. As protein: CASSQLAGGPSYEQYF.

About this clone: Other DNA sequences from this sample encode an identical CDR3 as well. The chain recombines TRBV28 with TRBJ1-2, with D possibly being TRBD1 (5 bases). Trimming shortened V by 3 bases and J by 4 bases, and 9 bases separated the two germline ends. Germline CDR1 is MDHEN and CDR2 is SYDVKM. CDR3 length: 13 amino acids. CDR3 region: CASSFAGFYGYTF. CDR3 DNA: TGTGCCAGCAGTTTTGCAGGGTTCTATGGCTACACCTTC.

In nucleotides, the CDR3 is TGTGCCAGTAGTATGGACAGGGGCGCAGATACGCAGTATTTT. Its protein product is CASSMDRGADTQYF. The V gene is TRBV19, the J gene TRBJ2-3, with 9 nucleotides matching TRBD1. The CDR3 has 14 residues. V gave up 3 bases and J gave up 4 bases; unmatched junction bases: 2. Germline CDR1 LNHDA, CDR2 SQIVND (reference sequence).

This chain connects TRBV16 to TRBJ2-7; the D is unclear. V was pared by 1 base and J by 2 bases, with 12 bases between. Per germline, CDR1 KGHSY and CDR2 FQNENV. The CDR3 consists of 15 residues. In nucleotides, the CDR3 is TGTGCCAGCAGCCAATATCTACGAGACACCTACGAGCAGTACTTC. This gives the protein CASSQYLRDTYEQYF.

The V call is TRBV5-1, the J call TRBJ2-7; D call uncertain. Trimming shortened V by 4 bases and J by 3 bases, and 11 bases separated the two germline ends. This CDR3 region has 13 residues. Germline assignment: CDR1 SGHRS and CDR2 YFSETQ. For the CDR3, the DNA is TGCGCCAGCAGCCTCACGCCCTACTACGAGCAGTACTTC. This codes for CASSLTPYYEQYF.

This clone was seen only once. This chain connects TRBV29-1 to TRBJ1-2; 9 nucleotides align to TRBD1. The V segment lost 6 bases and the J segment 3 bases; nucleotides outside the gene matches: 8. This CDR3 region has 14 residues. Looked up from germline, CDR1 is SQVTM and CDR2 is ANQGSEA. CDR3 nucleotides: TGCAGCGTAGATTCGGACAGGGGAGACTATGGCTACACCTTC. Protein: CSVDSDRGDYGYTF.

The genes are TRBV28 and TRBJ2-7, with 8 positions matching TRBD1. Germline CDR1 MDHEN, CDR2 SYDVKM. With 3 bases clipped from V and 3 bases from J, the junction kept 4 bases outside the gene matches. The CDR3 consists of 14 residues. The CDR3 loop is CASSLTGVFYEQYF. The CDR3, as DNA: TGTGCCAGCAGTTTGACAGGGGTATTCTACGAGCAGTACTTC.

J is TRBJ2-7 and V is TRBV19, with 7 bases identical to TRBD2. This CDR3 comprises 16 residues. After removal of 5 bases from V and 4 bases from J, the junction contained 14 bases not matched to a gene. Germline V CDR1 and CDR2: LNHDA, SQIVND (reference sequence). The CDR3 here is CASSFSWREYRYEQYF. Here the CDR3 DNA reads TGTGCCAGTAGTTTTTCATGGCGGGAGTACAGATACGAGCAGTACTTC.